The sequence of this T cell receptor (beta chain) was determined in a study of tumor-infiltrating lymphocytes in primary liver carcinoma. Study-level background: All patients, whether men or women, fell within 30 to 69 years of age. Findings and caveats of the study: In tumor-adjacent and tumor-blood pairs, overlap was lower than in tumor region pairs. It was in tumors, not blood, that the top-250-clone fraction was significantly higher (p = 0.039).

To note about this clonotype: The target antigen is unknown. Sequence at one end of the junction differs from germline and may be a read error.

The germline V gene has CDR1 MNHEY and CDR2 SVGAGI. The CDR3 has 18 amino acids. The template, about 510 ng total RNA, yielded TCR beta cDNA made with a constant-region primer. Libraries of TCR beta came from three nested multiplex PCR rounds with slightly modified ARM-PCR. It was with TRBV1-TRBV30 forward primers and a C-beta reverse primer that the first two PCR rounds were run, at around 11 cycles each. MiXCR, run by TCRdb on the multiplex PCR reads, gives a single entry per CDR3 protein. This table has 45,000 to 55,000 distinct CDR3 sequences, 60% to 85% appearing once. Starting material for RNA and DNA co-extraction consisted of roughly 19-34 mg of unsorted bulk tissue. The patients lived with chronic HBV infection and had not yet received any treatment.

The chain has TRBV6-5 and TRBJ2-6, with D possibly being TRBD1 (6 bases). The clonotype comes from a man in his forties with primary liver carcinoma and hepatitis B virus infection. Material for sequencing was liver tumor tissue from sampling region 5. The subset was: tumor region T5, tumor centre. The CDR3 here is CASSLWTVMKAGANVLTF. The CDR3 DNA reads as TGTGCCAGCAGTCTTTGGACAGTTATGAAAGCTGGTGCCAACGTCCTGACTTTC.